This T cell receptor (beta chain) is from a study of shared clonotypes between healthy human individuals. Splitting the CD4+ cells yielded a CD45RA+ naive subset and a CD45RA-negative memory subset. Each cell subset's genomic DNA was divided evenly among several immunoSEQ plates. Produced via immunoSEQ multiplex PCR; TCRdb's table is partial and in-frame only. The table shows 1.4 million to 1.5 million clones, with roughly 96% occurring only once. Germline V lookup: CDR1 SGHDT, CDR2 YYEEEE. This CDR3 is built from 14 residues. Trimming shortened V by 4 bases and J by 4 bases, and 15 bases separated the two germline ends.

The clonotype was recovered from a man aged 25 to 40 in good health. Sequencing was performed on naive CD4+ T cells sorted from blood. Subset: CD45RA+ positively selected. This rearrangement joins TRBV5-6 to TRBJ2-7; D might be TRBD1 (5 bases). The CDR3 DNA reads TGTGCCAGCAGCAAGGGTCGCAGGGCTTACGAGCAGTACTTC. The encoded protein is CASSKGRRAYEQYF.